This T cell receptor beta chain appears in the sequencing data of a study of blood T cells in healthy people across ages. V was pared by 5 bases and J by 3 bases, with 17 bases between. This CDR3 has 15 residues. Germline V gene sequence: CDR1 SGHTA, CDR2 FQGNSA. PCR was performed a second time for roughly 6 to 12 cycles using a sample-barcoded 5' primer and a J-beta primer mix. TCRdb passed the 5' RACE reads through MiXCR, listing each CDR3 protein once. The sample includes 1.5 million to 2 million distinct CDR3 sequences, 30% to 40% of them seen just once. The receptor comes from a human donor in good health. J is TRBJ2-7 and V is TRBV7-2; D is tentatively TRBD1 or TRBD2 (6 bases each). The sample comprised blood. The CDR3 protein is CASSRSRGQNYEQYF. The CDR3 region has the DNA TGTGCCAGCAGCCGCAGTCGGGGGCAAAACTACGAGCAGTACTTC.